Many counts were recorded for the clone carrying this TCR beta chain. The antigen remains undetermined. Through MiXCR, TCRdb re-clonotyped the PCR reads. The table has about 27,000 clones, around 16% seen once. This sample is drawn from a study of metastatic and nonmetastatic thyroid tumors. Study as a whole: Thyroid patients, malignant and benign, had repertoires compared across blood and tumor or nodule tissue. Findings of the study overall: Benign nodules reportedly had significantly lower TCR beta diversity than malignant thyroid tumors in blood and tumor.

Patients had received no treatment of any kind before thyroid surgery. The CDR3 has 13 amino acids. V was shortened by 6 bases and J by 0 bases, with 6 bases between the two germline ends. This chain connects TRBV12-3 or TRBV12-4 to TRBJ1-3; no clear D. The sample taken for sequencing was blood. This receptor was obtained from a male donor with papillary thyroid cancer or a benign thyroid nodule (not recorded which). Some clones in this sample may be carry-over from other donors' samples. CDR3 residues: CASSRYSGNTIYF. CDR3 nucleotide sequence: TGTGCCAGCAGCCGGTACTCTGGAAACACCATATATTTT.